These T cell receptor beta chains were read from a single sample in a study of response to subunit inactivated influenza vaccine. TCRdb redid the calling of the RT-PCR reads with MiXCR, one entry per CDR3 protein. The data contain hundreds of thousands of distinct CDR3 sequences, 15% to 18% of them singletons. Sequenced here: PBMCs from blood, sampled 11 to 12 days after vaccination. Every receptor here comes from a man over 45 who received an inactivated influenza vaccine. Both conserved end residues are part of each CDR3.

v_gene	CDR3aa
TRBV4-1	CASSQEDTIGIYEQYF
TRBV30	CAWSDALSNTEAFF
TRBV5-8	CASSLHRLQNTEAFF
TRBV5-6	CATGDVINHEQFF
TRBV29-1	CSVEPGTSGNEQFF
TRBV3-1	CASSQVIWGRVREQYF
TRBV15	CATSRVGLWAAYNSPLHF
TRBV4-1	CAISHWASEPYEQYF
TRBV11-2	CASSLGQRTTDTQYF
TRBV6-5	CASSYPTGQGIGNEQFF
TRBV29-1	CSVNWGDTQYF
TRBV12-3/TRBV12-4	CASRHRQKNTEAFF
TRBV29-1	CSVKVTGSYEQYF
TRBV3-1	CASSQGGLAGDEQFF
TRBV3-1	CASSQRPDEQFF
TRBV5-1	CASSLGDRDSETQYF
TRBV12-3/TRBV12-4	CASSNRGVTEAFF
TRBV12-3/TRBV12-4	CASNLLGGELFF
TRBV7-8	CASSLVDTVREQSF
TRBV29-1	CSVGRVQETQYF
TRBV5-1	CASSAAGTGSHEQYF
TRBV7-8	CASSLARLPSNYGYTF
TRBV4-3	CANSQDRQSYEQYF
TRBV10-3	CAISKYFGGVQGAQGTEAFF
TRBV19	CASSISTAYNSPLHF
TRBV12-3/TRBV12-4	CASSFGRQGYGYTF
TRBV29-1	CSVEDLGTSGVRETQYF
TRBV7-2	CASSLRSGGNTEAFF
TRBV13	CASSSRQGANEKLFF
TRBV28	CASSPDRVTYEQYF
TRBV7-2	CASPAAGGRYNEQFF
TRBV10-3	CAISVEGSEQFF
TRBV7-9	CASSSDRETGELFF
TRBV6-2/TRBV6-3	CASSQGSNTEAFF
TRBV12-3/TRBV12-4	CASSFTSSYNSPLHF
TRBV20-1	CSAIRSGDLKNIQYF
TRBV28	CASSFSVYEQYF
TRBV6-1	CATYGRGGSGNTIYF
TRBV28	CASSSEGEVDDEQFF
TRBV20-1	CSARDSPDRATIYEQYF
TRBV27	CASRRGLYEQYF
TRBV12-3/TRBV12-4	CASSFAANEKLFF
TRBV10-2	CASSETASGGPTQYF
TRBV4-2	CASSPFPGVEETQYF
TRBV30	CAWRVAGANVLTF
TRBV28	CASSSPGQGALGANVLTF